This TCR beta chain was identified in a study of T-cell reconstitution after alpha-beta-depleted transplantation in children. The V and J ends lost 0 bases and 4 bases, in that order; junction bases with no gene match: 6. This CDR3 comprises 16 residues. Germline CDR1 reads SEHNR; CDR2 reads FQNEAQ (reference sequence). The TCRbeta library incorporated unique molecular identifiers. MiXCR, run by TCRdb on the PCR reads, gives a single entry per CDR3 protein. The sample yields 200,000 to 250,000 distinct CDR3 sequences, 7.5% to 9.5% seen once. The V call is TRBV7-9, the J call TRBJ2-5, with 9 bases matching TRBD1. The receptor was derived from a male patient younger than 18 who had a stem cell transplant for acute lymphoblastic leukemia, so the T cells may come from the graft donor. Material: PBMCs, mostly from graft donor cells, obtained 180 days after TCRalphabeta/CD19-depleted stem cell transplant. As DNA, the CDR3 is TGTGCCAGCAGCTTAGCCGACAGGGGGGGAAGAGAGACCCAGTACTTC. Its protein is CASSLADRGGRETQYF.